The next 9 T cell receptor beta chains were all read from a single sample in a study of molecular identifiers for immune sequencing clone quantification. TCRdb redid the calling of the PCR reads with MiXCR, one entry per CDR3 protein. Among roughly 100,000 distinct CDR3 sequences listed, around 37% were seen once. The sample consisted of naive CD8+ T cells from blood, with Jurkat cell RNA spiked in. Subset of the sample: FACS-sorted CD8+CD4-CCR7+CD45RA+ naive T cells. The receptors come from a human donor in good health. Some libraries in this study had Jurkat cell RNA spiked in.

This clonotype was recorded at least ten times. The V and J genes are TRBV7-2 and TRBJ2-1; D might be TRBD1 or TRBD2, each matching 5 bases. The length of the CDR3 is 12 residues. Germline V lookup: CDR1 SGHTA, CDR2 FQGNSA. The V and J ends lost 4 bases and 6 bases respectively, with 7 bases between them. The DNA of the CDR3 is TGTGCCAGCAGCTGGGGACCCAATGAGCAGTTCTTC. Its protein product is CASSWGPNEQFF.

Notes on this clonotype: A much larger clone lies a single base off, so this may be a read error. Because the CDR3 is missing its conserved closing phenylalanine or tryptophan, this is likely a read error. The chain is built from TRBV6-2 or TRBV6-3 and TRBJ1-5, with 7 bases lining up with TRBD1. Germline CDR1 reads MNHEY; CDR2 reads SVGEGT. This CDR3 is 13 amino acids long. The V and J ends lost 8 bases and 3 bases, in that order; junction bases with no gene match: 4. CDR3 amino acids: CASRDSVNQPQHY. DNA for the CDR3: TGTGCCAGCCGGGACAGCGTCAATCAGCCCCAGCATTAT.

This chain links TRBV4-1 with TRBJ2-7; weak D call: TRBD1 (5 bases). The CDR3 totals 14 residues. V was shortened by 2 bases and J by 2 bases, with 10 bases between the two germline ends. Per the germline V gene, CDR1 is MGHRA and CDR2 is YSYEKL. The CDR3 DNA reads TGCGCCAGCAGCCAATGGTTAGGGGCCTACGAGCAGTACTTC. This sequence encodes CASSQWLGAYEQYF.

The rearrangement links TRBV28 to TRBJ2-7; D perhaps matches TRBD2 (5 bases). This CDR3 is 13 amino acids long. The V and J ends lost 5 bases and 5 bases respectively, with 13 bases between them. Germline CDR1 and CDR2: MDHEN and SYDVKM. The CDR3 sequence is CASSGAGENEQYF. Written as DNA, the CDR3 is TGTGCCAGCAGTGGCGCGGGCGAGAACGAGCAGTACTTC. Drawing the rest from reference TRBV28 and TRBJ2-7, the complete variable domain is DVKVTQSSRYLVKRTGEKVFLECVQDMDHENMFWYRQDPGLGLRLIYFSYDVKMKEKGDIPEGYSVSREKKERFSLILESASTNQTSMYLCASSGAGENEQYFGPGTRLTVT.

Regarding this clonotype: This sequence may be a read error, since a much larger clone differs from it by one base. This chain links TRBV28 with TRBJ2-4, with TRBD1 matching over 8 bases. Germline loops: CDR1 MDHEN, CDR2 SYDVKM. The CDR3 spans 14 residues. The CDR3 DNA follows: TGTGCCAGCAGTTTATTTGACAGGGGCAACATTCTGTACTTC. Amino acid sequence: CASSLFDRGNILYF.

This chain joins TRBV7-6 and TRBJ2-3; D unresolved. This CDR3 is 16 amino acids long. The V gene's germline CDR1 is SGHVS and CDR2 FNYEAQ. V lost 1 base and J lost 2, with 13 bases in between. CDR3 coding DNA: TGTGCCAGCAGCTTAGGGGTTTTCTCAAACACAGATACGCAGTATTTT. Translating it yields CASSLGVFSNTDTQYF.

Note on this clonotype: A read error is possible here, since a much larger clone lies one base away. This chain uses TRBV28 with TRBJ2-3; 10 bases match TRBD2. This CDR3 is built from 18 residues. Trimming at V came to 7 bases and at J to 5 bases, leaving 18 bases not matched to a gene. Germline values: CDR1 MDHEN, CDR2 SYDVKM. CDR3 sequence: CASIVYRGAGGPEDTQYF. The CDR3 nucleotides read TGTGCCAGCATAGTCTACCGTGGAGCGGGAGGGCCAGAAGATACGCAGTATTTT.

A word on this clonotype: One junction end disagrees with the germline gene, perhaps due to a read error. The chain recombines TRBV5-1 with TRBJ1-6; D is ambiguous. Germline CDR1 reads SGHRS; CDR2 reads YFSETQ. This CDR3 spans 11 amino acids. The DNA of the CDR3 is TGCGCCGGCAGCTTCGACGGTCAGCTCCACTTT. It codes for CAGSFDGQLHF.

This clonotype was counted between two and nine times. The rearrangement links TRBV28 to TRBJ2-3; D is perhaps TRBD2 (6 bases). V shed 3 bases and J shed 7 bases, with 14 bases lying between them. The CDR3 length is 14 residues. The V gene's germline CDR1 is MDHEN and CDR2 SYDVKM. The CDR3 DNA follows: TGTGCCAGCAGTTTCTTAGTTCGGGGGTATACGCAGTATTTT. Its protein product is CASSFLVRGYTQYF.